This is a list of T cell receptor beta chains from one sample in a study of blood T cell repertoires in COVID-19. TCRdb's copy holds only in-frame clones and misses some; the assay was immunoSEQ multiplex PCR. The top ten clones hold around a fifth of a sample with some 120,000 clones, about 77% of them seen once. The specimen sequenced was peripheral blood. Receptor source: a man older than 75 with acute or convalescent COVID-19. Both conserved end residues are part of each CDR3. A D gene is named only where the DNA matches it firmly. Clone sizes are given selectively: once, few, many, or a class where the clone is expanded.

CDR3nt	CDR3aa	d_gene	j_gene	abundance	v_gene
TGTGCCAGCAGCTTAGAGGGCAGGGGCCTGGAGACCCAGTACTTC	CASSLEGRGLETQYF	.	TRBJ2-5	.	TRBV7-6
TGTGCCAGCAGCCTCAGGGCGGTGGAGCAGTTCTTC	CASSLRAVEQFF	.	TRBJ2-1	.	TRBV12-3/TRBV12-4
TGTGCCAGCAGTGACAGGACAGGTGTTCTCGGCTACACCTTC	CASSDRTGVLGYTF	TRBD1	TRBJ1-2	.	TRBV2
TGTGCCAGCAGTTTGGGACAGGGGATCTCTGGAAACACCATATATTTT	CASSLGQGISGNTIYF	TRBD1	TRBJ1-3	.	TRBV6-5
TGCGCCAGCAGAGAGACTAGCGGGGTTAGAGATACGCAGTATTTT	CASRETSGVRDTQYF	TRBD2	TRBJ2-3	once	TRBV5-1
TGCGCCAGCGCCCTCGCGGGGTTATACAATGAGCAGTTCTTC	CASALAGLYNEQFF	.	TRBJ2-1	.	TRBV5-1
TGTGCCTGGAGTGTGGGACAGGGGGCGCGCGAAAAACTGTTTTTT	CAWSVGQGAREKLFF	TRBD1	TRBJ1-4	few	TRBV30
TGTGCCAGCAGTGAAACCGCAGGGGCCTACGAGCAGTACTTC	CASSETAGAYEQYF	.	TRBJ2-7	.	TRBV6-1
TGTGCCAGCAGCCTAGACAGGGTCCTTCCGACCCAGTACTTC	CASSLDRVLPTQYF	TRBD1	TRBJ2-5	.	TRBV5-5
TGTGCCACCAGTAACGGGGACGAGCAGTACTTC	CATSNGDEQYF	.	TRBJ2-7	.	TRBV24-1
TGCGCCAGCAGCCGCTCAGGGGGCGCGCGAACCGGGGAGCTGTTTTTT	CASSRSGGARTGELFF	TRBD1	TRBJ2-2	.	TRBV4-1
TGTGCCAGCAGTAATCGTAGCCGGGACTACCTTTACAATGAGCAGTTCTTC	CASSNRSRDYLYNEQFF	TRBD2	TRBJ2-1	.	TRBV6-4
TGTGCCAGCAGCGGAGAGGGAGATCGAAATCAGCCCCAGCATTTT	CASSGEGDRNQPQHF	.	TRBJ1-5	.	TRBV2
TGTGCCATCAGTGACCGAATTTCCGGGACTAGCGGGGGAATGGAGACCCAGTACTTC	CAISDRISGTSGGMETQYF	TRBD2	TRBJ2-5	.	TRBV10-3
TGTGCCAGCAGCCAAGACCTTTTACAGGGTAACACCGGGGAGCTGTTTTTT	CASSQDLLQGNTGELFF	.	TRBJ2-2	.	TRBV4-2
TGTGCCAGCAGTAATGGGCCACTGAACACTGAAGCTTTCTTT	CASSNGPLNTEAFF	.	TRBJ1-1	.	TRBV27
TGTGCCAGCAGCGTCGAGCACGAGCAGTACTTC	CASSVEHEQYF	.	TRBJ2-7	few	TRBV7-8
TGCGCCAGCAGCTACCGCGCACAGATGAACACTGAAGCTTTCTTT	CASSYRAQMNTEAFF	.	TRBJ1-1	.	TRBV5-1
TGTGCCAGCAGCGCCACCCCCGGGTCCAATGAGCAGTTCTTC	CASSATPGSNEQFF	.	TRBJ2-1	.	TRBV5-5
TGCGCCAGCAGCCAAGGTAATGGACAGGGCTATGGCTACACCTTC	CASSQGNGQGYGYTF	TRBD1	TRBJ1-2	.	TRBV4-1
TGTGCCAGCAGCTCTAGCGGGGGCCCTTTTACCACAGATACGCAGTATTTT	CASSSSGGPFTTDTQYF	TRBD2	TRBJ2-3	.	TRBV7-2
TGTGCCACCAGCACAGACAGGGGGAAGGGCAGAAAAGCTTTCTTT	CATSTDRGKGRKAFF	TRBD1	TRBJ1-1	.	TRBV15
TGTGCCAGCAGTTCCACCGGAGCCGGGTACAATGAGCAGTTCTTC	CASSSTGAGYNEQFF	.	TRBJ2-1	.	TRBV6-2/TRBV6-3
TGTGCCAGCTCACCCCCGAATAGCGGGGGCAGCAATGAGCAGTTCTTC	CASSPPNSGGSNEQFF	TRBD2	TRBJ2-1	.	TRBV18
TGTGCCAGCAGCTCTAGTTATTCCGGGGGTTCTGGAAACACCATATATTTT	CASSSSYSGGSGNTIYF	.	TRBJ1-3	.	TRBV5-6
TGTGCCAGCAGTAAGGGGACAGGGAAACAAGAGACCCAGTACTTC	CASSKGTGKQETQYF	TRBD1	TRBJ2-5	.	TRBV6-5
TGCGCCAGCAGCCAAGGGGACATTTATAGCAATCAGCCCCAGCATTTT	CASSQGDIYSNQPQHF	.	TRBJ1-5	.	TRBV4-1
TGTGCCAGCAGGGACAGGTTCGGCTACACCTTC	CASRDRFGYTF	TRBD1	TRBJ1-2	.	TRBV6-5
TGTGCCAGCAGCTTAATGGGAGGTAGCGGGGGGAGGGAGCAGTTCTTC	CASSLMGGSGGREQFF	TRBD2	TRBJ2-1	.	TRBV3-1/TRBV3-2
TGCGCCAGCAGCCGGTTCTGGGACAGGGCAACCTACAATGAGCAGTTCTTC	CASSRFWDRATYNEQFF	TRBD1	TRBJ2-1	.	TRBV4-1
TGTGCCAGCAGTGCGTGGACAGAAGAGACCCAGTACTTC	CASSAWTEETQYF	.	TRBJ2-5	few	TRBV6-2/TRBV6-3
TGTGCCAGCAGCCAAGATGCAGGTGGCTATGGCTACACCTTC	CASSQDAGGYGYTF	.	TRBJ1-2	.	TRBV14
TGTGCCAGCAGCCTGCGGGGGGAAGGGGCTTTCTTT	CASSLRGEGAFF	.	TRBJ1-1	many	TRBV5-6
TGTGCCAGCAAAATGAAAACAGGTCTCAGCTCCTACAATGAGCAGTTCTTC	CASKMKTGLSSYNEQFF	.	TRBJ2-1	once	TRBV5-8
TGTGCCAGCAGCTTGTTTTATACACGACAGGGGAGCACAGATACGCAGTATTTT	CASSLFYTRQGSTDTQYF	TRBD1	TRBJ2-3	once	TRBV13
TGTGCCAGCAGCTTATCGCAGGGTAGTTCACCCCTCCACTTT	CASSLSQGSSPLHF	.	TRBJ1-6	.	TRBV5-6
TGTGCCAGCAGTCGACAGGGGATTAGGGAGTATTTT	CASSRQGIREYF	TRBD1	TRBJ2-3	.	TRBV6-5
TGTGCCAGCAGCTTGACAGGGGGCAATTACGAGCAGTACTTC	CASSLTGGNYEQYF	TRBD1	TRBJ2-7	.	TRBV7-2
TGTGCCATCAGTGGAGCAGGGGGCTTTGACAATGAGCAGTTCTTC	CAISGAGGFDNEQFF	TRBD1	TRBJ2-1	.	TRBV10-3
TGTGCCAGCAGCTCAGACCCACTTCTAGGGACCCAGTACTTC	CASSSDPLLGTQYF	.	TRBJ2-5	once	TRBV5-4
TGTGCCAGCAGCTTTAGACAGGGGTCCTATAATTCACCCCTCCACTTT	CASSFRQGSYNSPLHF	TRBD1	TRBJ1-6	.	TRBV7-9
TGCGCCAGCAGCCAAGAATTCTTGGGACAGGGGGCGCAGGAGACCCAGTACTTC	CASSQEFLGQGAQETQYF	TRBD1	TRBJ2-5	.	TRBV4-1
TGTGCCAGCAGCTTAGGACTCAACAATGAGCAGTTCTTC	CASSLGLNNEQFF	.	TRBJ2-1	.	TRBV11-2
TGCAGTGCTAGTTACCCCGGGGGGGGCTCCTACGAGCAGTACTTC	CSASYPGGGSYEQYF	TRBD2	TRBJ2-7	.	TRBV20-1
TGTGCCAGCAGGTACACAGGGGGGGCTGGCTACACCTTC	CASRYTGGAGYTF	TRBD1	TRBJ1-2	.	TRBV27
TGTGCCAGCAGTTACTTCGGGACCCAGTACTTC	CASSYFGTQYF	.	TRBJ2-5	.	TRBV6-5
TGTGCCACCAGTGACTCGGGCCGAGGGAACAATCAGCCCCAGCATTTT	CATSDSGRGNNQPQHF	.	TRBJ1-5	many	TRBV24-1
TGTGCCAGCAGCCTTCAGGGGGGCCAGCCCCAGCATTTT	CASSLQGGQPQHF	TRBD1	TRBJ1-5	.	TRBV3-1/TRBV3-2
TGTGCCAGCAGCACGGACAGGGTCAGTGAGACCCAGTACTTC	CASSTDRVSETQYF	TRBD1	TRBJ2-5	.	TRBV11-2
TGTGCCAGCAGCTTAGGTGGGGCACTACTCTACGAGCAGTACTTC	CASSLGGALLYEQYF	.	TRBJ2-7	.	TRBV7-2